What follows describes a single T cell receptor beta chain. The method was immunoSEQ multiplex PCR; TCRdb's version includes in-frame clones alone and lacks a portion of them. The sample lists 70,000 to 75,000 clones; 90% to 95% were seen once. This sample is drawn from a study of human thymus T cells. Corrective heart surgery yielded the resections from which the thymus tissue came. Deletions cut 1 base from V and 5 bases from J, with 11 bases between. The CDR3 is 13 residues long. Germline V gives CDR1 SQVTM, CDR2 ANQGSEA. This receptor was obtained from a girl in the first two years of life with a congenital heart defect but otherwise immunologically healthy. Sequenced input: thymus tissue. The chain combines TRBV29-1 with TRBJ2-5; possibly TRBD2 for D (6 bases). The CDR3 nucleotides are TGCAGCGTTGAAGGTGGAGGGCTGGAGACCCAGTACTTC. It specifies CSVEGGGLETQYF.